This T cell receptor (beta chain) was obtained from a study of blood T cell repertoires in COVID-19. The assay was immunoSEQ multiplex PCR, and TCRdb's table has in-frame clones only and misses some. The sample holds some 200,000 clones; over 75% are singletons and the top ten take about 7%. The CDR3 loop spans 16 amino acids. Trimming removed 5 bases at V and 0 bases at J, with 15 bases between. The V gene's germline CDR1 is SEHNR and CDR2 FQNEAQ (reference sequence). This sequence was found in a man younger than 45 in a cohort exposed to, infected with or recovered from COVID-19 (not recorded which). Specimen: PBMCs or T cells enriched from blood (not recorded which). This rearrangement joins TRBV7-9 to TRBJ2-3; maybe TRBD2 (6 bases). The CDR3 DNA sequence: TGTGCCAGCAGCGACCGACTTAGCGGTAGCACAGATACGCAGTATTTT. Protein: CASSDRLSGSTDTQYF.